This section outlines one T cell receptor beta chain sequence together with its context. These data are taken from a study of blood T cell repertoires in COVID-19. Assay: immunoSEQ multiplex PCR; the TCRdb copy retains only in-frame clones and omits some. The table shows over 300,000 clones, with about 90% occurring only once. The length of the CDR3 is 17 residues. The ends lost 6 bases at V and 3 bases at J; junction bases unmatched: 12. Germline CDR1 reads SGHTA; CDR2 reads FQGNSA. The sequenced material came from peripheral blood. This sequence joins TRBV7-2 and TRBJ2-2; 8 positions agree with TRBD2. The sequence came from a man between 18 and 35 years old with active or convalescent COVID-19. CDR3 bases: TGTGCCAGCAGTCAACACGGCCCAGCGGGAGACACCGGGGAGCTGTTTTTT. Its protein is CASSQHGPAGDTGELFF.